Here is one TCR beta chain with its context. CDR1 and CDR2 from the germline V gene are KGHSH and LQKENI. This CDR3 spans 16 amino acids. Losses at the gene ends were 6 bases for V and 4 bases for J; bases not matched to a gene: 12. Naive CD8 cells, CD45RO-negative and positively selected for CCR7, excluded terminally differentiated effector memory CD45RA+ cells. This entry comes from a study of shared clonotypes between healthy human individuals. Produced via immunoSEQ multiplex PCR; TCRdb's table is partial and in-frame only. The sample shows about 1,900,000 clones, about 95% of them seen only once.

Sequenced input: naive CD8+ T cells sorted from blood. The chain employs TRBV18 and TRBJ2-1; TRBD2 aligns across 7 bases. The sequence was obtained from a man between 18 and 35 years old in good health. For the CDR3, the DNA is TGTGCCAGCTCGCCCTCGGTTAGCGGGCATTACAATGAGCAGTTCTTC. It codes for CASSPSVSGHYNEQFF. Full variable domain (rest looked up from reference TRBV18 and TRBJ2-1): NAGVMQNPRHLVRRRGQEARLRCSPMKGHSHVYWYRQLPEEGLKFMVYLQKENIIDESGMPKERFSAEFPKEGPSILRIQQVVRGDSAAYFCASSPSVSGHYNEQFFGPGTRLTVL.